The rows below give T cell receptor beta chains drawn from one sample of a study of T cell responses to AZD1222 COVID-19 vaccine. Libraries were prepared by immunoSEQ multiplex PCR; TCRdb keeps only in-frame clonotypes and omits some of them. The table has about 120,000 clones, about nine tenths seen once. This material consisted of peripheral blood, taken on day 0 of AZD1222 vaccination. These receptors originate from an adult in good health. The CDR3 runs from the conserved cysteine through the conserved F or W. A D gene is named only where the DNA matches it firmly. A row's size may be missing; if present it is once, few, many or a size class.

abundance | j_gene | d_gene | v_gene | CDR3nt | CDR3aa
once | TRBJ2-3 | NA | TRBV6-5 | TGTGCCAGCCGACAGTCAGATACGCAGTATTTT | CASRQSDTQYF
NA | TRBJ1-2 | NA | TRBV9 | TGTGCCAGCAGCGGGGGACGGGTGGGCTACACCTTC | CASSGGRVGYTF
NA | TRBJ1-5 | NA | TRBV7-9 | TGTGCCAGCAGCTCCGGGCGGGACGGAGATAGCAATCAGCCCCAGCATTTT | CASSSGRDGDSNQPQHF
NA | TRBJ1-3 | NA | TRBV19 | TGTGCCAGTAGTATAGATCTATACAGCTCTGGAAACACCATATATTTT | CASSIDLYSSGNTIYF
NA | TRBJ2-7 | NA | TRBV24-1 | TGTGCCACCAGTGTGGCAGGATCGAGAGGAGGGCAGTACTTC | CATSVAGSRGGQYF
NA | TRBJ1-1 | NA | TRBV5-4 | TGTGCCAGCAGCTCTCAGGGTAACACTGAAGCTTTCTTT | CASSSQGNTEAFF
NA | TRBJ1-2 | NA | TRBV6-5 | TGTGCCAGCAGTTACTCACGGGGGGTAGGGGCCTATGGCTACACCTTC | CASSYSRGVGAYGYTF
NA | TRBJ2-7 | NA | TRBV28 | TGTGCCAGCACCCCTGGACTACCCTCCAGCTACGAGCAGTACTTC | CASTPGLPSSYEQYF
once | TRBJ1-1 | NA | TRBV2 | TGTGCCAGCAGGTCGGAGGGGAGCACTGAAGCTTTCTTT | CASRSEGSTEAFF
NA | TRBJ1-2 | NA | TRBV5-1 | TGCGCCAGCAGCTCGGACAGTCTGAGAAGCTATGGCTACACCTTC | CASSSDSLRSYGYTF
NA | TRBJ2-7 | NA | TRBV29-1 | TGCAGCGTTCTGATATCTTACGAGCAGTACTTC | CSVLISYEQYF
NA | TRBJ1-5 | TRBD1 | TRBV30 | TGTGCCTGGAGTGTAAGAAGGGGGCTAGAGCAGCCCCAGCATTTT | CAWSVRRGLEQPQHF
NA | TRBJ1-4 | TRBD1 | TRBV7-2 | TGTGCCAGCAGCTACGGGACAGCTGCAACTAATGAAAAACTGTTTTTT | CASSYGTAATNEKLFF
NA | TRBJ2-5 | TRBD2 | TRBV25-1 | TGTGCCAGCAGTGAATTTCCCGGGGGGGCTGGAGAGACCCAGTACTTC | CASSEFPGGAGETQYF
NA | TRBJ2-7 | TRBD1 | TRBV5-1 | TGCGCCAGCAGCTTTGGACCGGGACAGGGCTCCTACGAGCAGTACTTC | CASSFGPGQGSYEQYF
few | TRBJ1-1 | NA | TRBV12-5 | TGTGCTAGTGGTTTGTCACGGGACACTGAAGCTTTCTTT | CASGLSRDTEAFF